The next 21 T cell receptor beta chains were all read from a single sample in a study of cytomegalovirus exposure and HLA in healthy donors. The PCR was carried out with 60 Vbeta primers and 13 Jbeta primers. Sequenced by immunoSEQ multiplex PCR; TCRdb stores in-frame clones only, minus some. The sample holds about 120,000 clones, 80% to 85% seen once. The sequenced material came from PBMCs. The receptor set was obtained from a woman younger than 45 in good health and CMV-seronegative.

V is TRBV5-6 and J is TRBJ2-5; possible D gene TRBD2, 5 bases. The end of the DNA aligns better with TRBJ2-7, so the J call may be wrong. The germline V gene encodes CDR1 SGHDT and CDR2 YYEEEE. The CDR3 is 16 amino acids. This chain's CDR3 is CASSLLAGIDSYEQYF. In DNA form, the CDR3 reads TGTGCCAGCAGCTTGCTCGCGGGCATCGACTCCTACGAGCAGTACTTC.

This clone was observed a few times. This chain joins TRBV11-2 and TRBJ2-5; 7 nucleotides align to TRBD2. Per germline, CDR1 SGHAT and CDR2 FQNNGV. The ends lost 7 bases at V and 5 bases at J; junction bases unmatched: 10. The CDR3 spans 14 residues. The CDR3 here is CASTLGREWETQYF. CDR3 sequence (DNA): TGTGCCAGCACCCTCGGGCGGGAGTGGGAGACCCAGTACTTC. Using reference TRBV11-2 and TRBJ2-5 for the parts outside the CDR3, the full variable domain is EAGVAQSPRYKIIEKRQSVAFWCNPISGHATLYWYQQILGQGPKLLIQFQNNGVVDDSQLPKDRFSAERLKGVDSTLKIQPAKLEDSAVYLCASTLGREWETQYFGPGTRLLVL.

CDR3 in DNA: TGCGCGTCCAAAAGAGTAGGGGTCACTGAAGCTTTCTTT. It specifies CASKRVGVTEAFF. V is TRBV5-1 and J is TRBJ1-1; D perhaps matches TRBD1 (5 bases). CDR1 SGHRS and CDR2 YFSETQ come from the germline V gene. This CDR3 has 13 residues.

This clone was observed once. This chain links TRBV7-8 with TRBJ2-7; the match to TRBD1 covers 7 bases. The germline CDR1 and CDR2 sequences are SGHVS and FQNEAQ. Trimming at V came to 0 bases and at J to 11 bases, leaving 10 bases not matched to a gene. The CDR3 covers 14 residues. The CDR3 spells CASSLALTGAWKYF. The CDR3 bases are TGTGCCAGCAGCTTAGCCCTAACAGGGGCCTGGAAGTACTTC. Based on the CDR3 plus reference TRBV7-8 and TRBJ2-7, the full variable domain is GAGVSQSPRYKVAKRGQDVALRCDPISGHVSLFWYQQALGQGPEFLTYFQNEAQLDKSGLPSDRFFAERPEGSVSTLKIQRTQQEDSAVYLCASSLALTGAWKYFGPGTRLTVT.

This chain joins TRBV18 and TRBJ1-1; D gene uncertain. CDR1 and CDR2 from the germline V gene are KGHSH and LQKENI. Trimming removed 2 bases from V and 8 bases from J, with 24 bases in between. This CDR3 is 17 amino acids long. The CDR3 is CASSPGGSTRLGEEAFF. The CDR3 coding sequence is TGTGCCAGCTCACCAGGCGGTTCGACCCGATTGGGAGAGGAAGCTTTCTTT.

J is TRBJ2-1 and V is TRBV11-2; tentative D call: TRBD2 (6 bases). The CDR3 spans 16 residues. The V gene's germline CDR1 is SGHAT and CDR2 FQNNGV. V was cut by 1 base and J by 0 bases, with 10 bases left in between. The CDR3 DNA reads as TGTGCCAGCAGCTTAGCCCCCGGGAGCTCCTACAATGAGCAGTTCTTC. Translated: CASSLAPGSSYNEQFF.

The chain couples TRBV5-5 to TRBJ1-5, with TRBD1 as a possible D gene (6 bases). CDR1 is SGHKS, CDR2 YYEKEE, per germline (reference sequence). V lost 4 bases and J 3 bases, leaving 11 bases between the germline ends. The CDR3 spans 14 residues. The DNA for the CDR3 is TGTGCCAGCAGCACCGGACAGTTCAATCAGCCCCAGCATTTT. Its protein product is CASSTGQFNQPQHF. Full variable domain (missing parts from reference TRBV5-5 and TRBJ1-5): DAGVTQSPTHLIKTRGQQVTLRCSPISGHKSVSWYQQVLGQGPQFIFQYYEKEERGRGNFPDRFSARQFPNYSSELNVNALLLGDSALYLCASSTGQFNQPQHFGDGTRLSIL.

The CDR3 sequence: CASRPTGGYEQYF. CDR3 sequence (DNA): TGTGCCAGCAGACCGACAGGGGGCTACGAGCAGTACTTC. The chain carries TRBV6-1 and TRBJ2-5, with 9 bases lining up with TRBD1. The J call is in doubt because the DNA end fits TRBJ2-7 better. The CDR3 totals 13 residues. Germline V gene lookup returns CDR1 MNHNS and CDR2 SASEGT.

The V gene is TRBV29-1, the J gene TRBJ2-7; D perhaps matches TRBD2 (6 bases). Germline V gene data show CDR1 as SQVTM and CDR2 as ANQGSEA. CDR3 size: 11 residues. The ends were cut back, 7 bases at V and 2 bases at J, with 9 bases in the middle. The CDR3 here is CSAGETYEQYF. DNA for the CDR3: TGCAGCGCGGGGGAAACCTACGAGCAGTACTTC.

This chain joins TRBV5-4 and TRBJ1-1; 9 nucleotides agree with TRBD1. There are 15 residues in the CDR3. Germline loops: CDR1 SGHNT, CDR2 YYREEE (reference sequence). The junction had 9 bases not matched to a gene; V was cut back by 5 bases and J by 4 bases. The CDR3: CASSRPGQGGTEAFF. DNA for the CDR3: TGTGCCAGCAGTAGACCGGGACAGGGAGGCACTGAAGCTTTCTTT.

The chain combines TRBV11-2 with TRBJ2-1; 12 positions match TRBD2. Per the germline V gene, CDR1 is SGHAT and CDR2 is FQNNGV. With V trimmed by 3 bases and J by 4 bases, 1 base remained unmatched. CDR3 length: 15 residues. The CDR3 here is CASSLTSGGYNEQFF. The CDR3, as DNA: TGTGCCAGCAGCTTGACTAGCGGGGGTTACAATGAGCAGTTCTTC. The variable domain in full, completed from reference TRBV11-2 and TRBJ2-1, reads EAGVAQSPRYKIIEKRQSVAFWCNPISGHATLYWYQQILGQGPKLLIQFQNNGVVDDSQLPKDRFSAERLKGVDSTLKIQPAKLEDSAVYLCASSLTSGGYNEQFFGPGTRLTVL.

The J gene is TRBJ1-3, the V gene TRBV9; D might be TRBD1 (5 bases). Trimming shortened V by 6 bases and J by 5 bases, and 15 bases separated the two germline ends. The CDR3 is 14 residues long. Germline CDR1 SGDLS, CDR2 YYNGEE. The CDR3 loop reads CASKAQGPRNTIYF. In nucleotides, the CDR3 is TGTGCCAGCAAAGCGCAGGGCCCCCGAAACACCATATATTTT.

This chain links TRBV6-6 with TRBJ1-5; maybe TRBD1 (5 bases). The germline V gene has CDR1 MNHNY and CDR2 SVGAGI (reference sequence). This CDR3 comprises 15 residues. The V and J ends lost 8 bases and 3 bases respectively, with 17 bases between them. The CDR3 nucleotides read TGTGCCAGCTCCAACTCGCCGGACAACAATCAGCCCCAGCATTTT. Residues: CASSNSPDNNQPQHF.

This chain connects TRBV5-8 to TRBJ1-5, with TRBD1 identical over 10 bases. This CDR3 comprises 15 residues. CDR1 is SGHTS, CDR2 YDEGEE, per germline. Losses at the gene ends were 4 bases for V and 4 bases for J; bases not matched to a gene: 5. The CDR3 sequence: CASSPGTGVNQPQHF. DNA of the CDR3: TGTGCCAGCAGCCCGGGGACAGGGGTAAATCAGCCCCAGCATTTT.

In its sample, this clone was seen once. The chain carries TRBV19 and TRBJ2-7; TRBD2 matches at 8 bases. This CDR3 is 15 amino acids long. V was pared by 5 bases and J by 0 bases, with 6 bases of the junction left unmatched. The germline gives CDR1 LNHDA, CDR2 SQIVND (reference sequence). The CDR3 nucleotides read TGTGCCAGTAGTCATAGCGGGGAGATCTCCTACGAGCAGTACTTC. This codes for CASSHSGEISYEQYF. Full variable domain (rest looked up from reference TRBV19 and TRBJ2-7): DGGITQSPKYLFRKEGQNVTLSCEQNLNHDAMYWYRQDPGQGLRLIYYSQIVNDFQKGDIAEGYSVSREKKESFPLTVTSAQKNPTAFYLCASSHSGEISYEQYFGPGTRLTVT.

The CDR3: CASSLARGYNEQFF. The CDR3 region has the DNA TGTGCCAGCAGCTTAGCCAGGGGATACAATGAGCAGTTCTTC. The chain carries TRBV7-9 and TRBJ2-1; a weak D match, TRBD1 (6 bases). Trimming shortened V by 0 bases and J by 4 bases, and 7 bases separated the two germline ends. The CDR3 has 14 amino acids. Germline CDR1 is SEHNR and CDR2 is FQNEAQ (reference sequence). Using reference TRBV7-9 and TRBJ2-1 for the parts outside the CDR3, the full variable domain is DTGVSQNPRHKITKRGQNVTFRCDPISEHNRLYWYRQTLGQGPEFLTYFQNEAQLEKSRLLSDRFSAERPKGSFSTLEIQRTEQGDSAMYLCASSLARGYNEQFFGPGTRLTVL.

The chain has TRBV4-2 and TRBJ2-7, with 11 positions matching TRBD2. CDR1 and CDR2 (germline): LGHNA, YNFKEQ. V gave up 4 bases and J gave up 3 bases; unmatched junction bases: 2. This CDR3 region has 14 residues. The CDR3 sequence: CASSRLAGNYEQYF. DNA of the CDR3: TGTGCCAGCAGCCGACTAGCGGGGAACTACGAGCAGTACTTC.

The chain links TRBV6-5 to TRBJ2-2; D remains ambiguous. CDR3 length: 12 amino acids. The V gene's germline CDR1 is MNHEY and CDR2 SVGAGI. V was shortened by 6 bases and J by 3 bases, with 5 bases between the two germline ends. The DNA of the CDR3 is TGTGCCAGCAGACAATACACCGGGGAGCTGTTTTTT. Translated, it gives CASRQYTGELFF.

This clone has only one observation. The chain recombines TRBV6-5 with TRBJ2-2, with 9 bases fitting TRBD2. Germline V gives CDR1 MNHEY, CDR2 SVGAGI. CDR3 length equals 14 residues. Trimming removed 6 bases from V and 5 bases from J; junction bases left unmatched: 4. Here the CDR3 DNA reads TGTGCCAGCAGGGGGCTAGCGGGGACCGGGGAGCTGTTTTTT. Protein: CASRGLAGTGELFF.

The chain recombines TRBV7-2 with TRBJ1-1; 8 nucleotides align to TRBD1. Germline V CDR1 and CDR2: SGHTA, FQGNSA. Losses at the gene ends were 0 bases for V and 0 bases for J; bases not matched to a gene: 9. The CDR3 length is 18 residues. CDR3 amino acids: CASSLARTGLGMNTEAFF. Written as DNA, the CDR3 is TGTGCCAGCAGCTTAGCTCGGACAGGGCTAGGTATGAACACTGAAGCTTTCTTT.

This clone was seen a single time. CDR3 nucleotides: TGTGCCAGCAGTTCAATTGTGACTTACGCTGCTTTGGATGAGCAGTTCTTC. Protein: CASSSIVTYAALDEQFF. This chain uses TRBV27 with TRBJ2-1; no definite D call. Germline V lookup: CDR1 MNHEY, CDR2 SMNVEV (reference sequence). This CDR3 spans 17 amino acids. The V and J ends lost 4 bases and 8 bases respectively, with 24 bases between them.